This record looks at one TCR beta chain sequence and its context. Autoimmune disease history or systemic immunosuppression led to patient exclusion. This entry comes from a study of OX40 agonist ivuxolimab in advanced cancers. Overall study context: Recorded diagnoses for dose-escalation patients were hepatocellular carcinoma, melanoma, renal cell or head and neck cancer. Subjects had a mean age of roughly 60 years, with a range of about 23 to 85; just over 80% were male. Prior therapy, whether anti-PD-1, anti-PD-L1 or anti-CTLA-4, was allowed, and roughly 44% had some.

TCRdb's table, derived via immunoSEQ multiplex PCR, lists solely in-frame clones and lacks some. The sample shows around 99,000 clones, approximately 90% of them seen only once. The receptor's source is an adult with an advanced solid tumor such as melanoma, head and neck, liver or kidney cancer. The material sequenced was CD4+ or CD8+ T cells sorted from blood, taken in a trial of the OX40 agonist ivuxolimab.

CDR3 DNA: TGTGCCAGCAGTGGCTGGGACAGGGATTACGAGCAGTACTTC. Encoded protein: CASSGWDRDYEQYF. The chain recombines TRBV25-1 with TRBJ2-7; TRBD1 aligns across 9 bases. Germline V gene sequence: CDR1 MGHDK, CDR2 SYGVNS. The CDR3 length is 14 residues. Losses at the gene ends were 4 bases for V and 4 bases for J; bases not matched to a gene: 5.